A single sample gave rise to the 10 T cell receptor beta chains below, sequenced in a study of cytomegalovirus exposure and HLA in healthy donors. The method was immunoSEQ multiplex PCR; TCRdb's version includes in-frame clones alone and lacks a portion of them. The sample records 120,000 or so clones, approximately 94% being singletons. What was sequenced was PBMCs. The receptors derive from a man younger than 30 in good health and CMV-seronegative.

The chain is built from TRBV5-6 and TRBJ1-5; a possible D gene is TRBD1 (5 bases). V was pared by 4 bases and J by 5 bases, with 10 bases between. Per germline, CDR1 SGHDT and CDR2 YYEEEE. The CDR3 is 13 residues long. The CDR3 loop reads CASSLGRDQPQHF. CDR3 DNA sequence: TGTGCCAGCAGCCTCGGCAGGGATCAGCCCCAGCATTTT.

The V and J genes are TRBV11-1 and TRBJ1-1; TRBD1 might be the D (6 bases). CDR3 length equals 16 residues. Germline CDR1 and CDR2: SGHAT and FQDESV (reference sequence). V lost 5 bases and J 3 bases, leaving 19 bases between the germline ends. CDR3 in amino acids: CASSSRQVGFDTEAFF. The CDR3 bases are TGTGCCAGCAGCAGCCGACAGGTGGGTTTTGACACTGAAGCTTTCTTT.

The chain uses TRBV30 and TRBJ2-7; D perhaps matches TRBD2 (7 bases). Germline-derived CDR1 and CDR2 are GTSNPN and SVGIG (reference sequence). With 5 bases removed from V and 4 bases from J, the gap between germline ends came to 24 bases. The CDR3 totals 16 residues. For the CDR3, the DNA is TGTGCCTGGCTACCAAGGGGGGGAGAAGCCCCTTACGAGCAGTACTTC. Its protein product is CAWLPRGGEAPYEQYF.

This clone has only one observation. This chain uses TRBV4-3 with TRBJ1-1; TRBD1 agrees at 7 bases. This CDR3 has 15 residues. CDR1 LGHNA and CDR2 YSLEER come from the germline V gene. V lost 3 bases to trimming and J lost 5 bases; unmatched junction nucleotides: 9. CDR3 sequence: CASSQGDSLGTEAFF. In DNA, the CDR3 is TGCGCCAGCAGCCAGGGGGACAGCCTGGGGACTGAAGCTTTCTTT.

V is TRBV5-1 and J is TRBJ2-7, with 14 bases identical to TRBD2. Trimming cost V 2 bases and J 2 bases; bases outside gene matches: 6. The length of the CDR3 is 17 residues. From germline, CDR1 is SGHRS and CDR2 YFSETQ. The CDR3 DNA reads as TGCGCCAGCAGCTTTGGGACTAGCGGGAGTTGGCCCTACGAGCAGTACTTC. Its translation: CASSFGTSGSWPYEQYF.

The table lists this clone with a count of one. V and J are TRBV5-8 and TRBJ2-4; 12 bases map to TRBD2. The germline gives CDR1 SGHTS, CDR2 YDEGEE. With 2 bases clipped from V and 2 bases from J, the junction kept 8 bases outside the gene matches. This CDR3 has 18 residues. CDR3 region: CASSFPKTSGRTKNIQYF. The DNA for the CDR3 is TGTGCCAGCAGCTTCCCGAAGACTAGCGGGAGAACCAAAAACATTCAGTACTTC.

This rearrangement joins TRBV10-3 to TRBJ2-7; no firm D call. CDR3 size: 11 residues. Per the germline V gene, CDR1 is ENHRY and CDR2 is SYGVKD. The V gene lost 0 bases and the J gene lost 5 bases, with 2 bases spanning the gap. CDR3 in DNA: TGTGCCATCAGTGAGTCCAACGAGCAGTACTTC. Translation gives CAISESNEQYF.

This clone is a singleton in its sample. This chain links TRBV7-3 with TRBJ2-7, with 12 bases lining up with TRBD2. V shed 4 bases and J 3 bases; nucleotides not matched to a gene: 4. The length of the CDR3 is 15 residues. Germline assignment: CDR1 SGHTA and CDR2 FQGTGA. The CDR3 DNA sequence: TGTGCCAGCAGCTCGCAGGGACTAGCGGGCTACGAGCAGTACTTC. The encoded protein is CASSSQGLAGYEQYF.

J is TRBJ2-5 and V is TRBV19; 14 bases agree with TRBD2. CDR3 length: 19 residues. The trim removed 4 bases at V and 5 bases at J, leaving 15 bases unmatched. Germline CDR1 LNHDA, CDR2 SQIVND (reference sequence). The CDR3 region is CASSRLPGLAGVAAETQYF. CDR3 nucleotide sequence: TGTGCCAGTAGTAGACTACCGGGACTAGCGGGAGTTGCCGCTGAGACCCAGTACTTC.

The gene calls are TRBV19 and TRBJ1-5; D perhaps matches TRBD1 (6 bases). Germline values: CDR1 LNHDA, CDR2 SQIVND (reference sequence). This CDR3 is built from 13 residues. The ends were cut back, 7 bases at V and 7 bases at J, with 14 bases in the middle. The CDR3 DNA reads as TGTGCCAGTACCCAGGACAGTGCCCAGCCCCAGCATTTT. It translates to CASTQDSAQPQHF.